The next 27 T cell receptor beta chains were all read from a single sample in a study of blood T cell repertoires in COVID-19. Profiled with immunoSEQ multiplex PCR; TCRdb holds only in-frame clones, not every one. The sample has about 160,000 clones; about 80% are singletons. Input material: peripheral blood. The receptors were sampled from a woman aged 40 to 50 with COVID-19, enrolled during active disease.

The V call is TRBV19, the J call TRBJ1-2; TRBD1 is a possible D gene (6 bases). CDR3 length equals 14 residues. V dropped 6 bases and J dropped 1 base, with 12 bases sitting between them. From germline, CDR1 is LNHDA and CDR2 SQIVND (reference sequence). The CDR3, as DNA: TGTGCCAGTAGAATGACAGGCCTTAACTATGGCTACACCTTC. Residues: CASRMTGLNYGYTF.

V gene TRBV16 combines with J gene TRBJ2-1, with D tentatively TRBD2 (6 bases). Germline CDR1 reads KGHSY; CDR2 reads FQNENV. The CDR3 has 14 amino acids. V lost 0 bases, J lost 8 bases, and 11 bases lay in between. The CDR3 coding sequence is TGTGCCAGCAGCCAATCCTCCCTAGCGTATGAGCAGTTCTTC. Translating it yields CASSQSSLAYEQFF.

This rearrangement joins TRBV19 to TRBJ2-5; TRBD1 might be the D (5 bases). The V and J ends lost 2 bases and 5 bases respectively, with 12 bases between them. This CDR3 contains 14 residues. The germline gives CDR1 LNHDA, CDR2 SQIVND (reference sequence). CDR3 in DNA: TGTGCCAGTAGTATACTTCAGGGTTCTGAGACCCAGTACTTC. As protein: CASSILQGSETQYF.

The rearrangement joins TRBV12-3 or TRBV12-4 to TRBJ2-1, with TRBD1 as a possible D gene (6 bases). The CDR3 is 13 residues long. V was cut by 2 bases and J by 9 bases, with 11 bases left in between. The CDR3 sequence: CASSLSRGVEQFF. DNA of the CDR3: TGTGCCAGCAGTTTAAGCAGGGGTGTTGAGCAGTTCTTC.

The CDR3 protein is CASNDRDYNEQFF. The CDR3 region has the DNA TGTGCCAGCAACGACAGGGACTACAATGAGCAGTTCTTC. The V gene is TRBV6-6, the J gene TRBJ2-1; 7 bases agree with TRBD1. Germline V gene data show CDR1 as MNHNY and CDR2 as SVGAGI (reference sequence). The CDR3 length is 13 residues. The junction had 3 bases not matched to a gene; V was cut back by 7 bases and J by 3 bases.

The chain links TRBV11-1 to TRBJ2-3, with 10 nucleotides matching TRBD2. Unmatched junction bases numbered 4, after V lost 4 bases and J lost 3 bases. Germline CDR1 reads SGHAT; CDR2 reads FQDESV (reference sequence). The CDR3 covers 15 residues. Here the CDR3 reads CASSYTSGVTDTQYF. In DNA, the CDR3 is TGTGCCAGCAGCTACACTAGCGGGGTTACAGATACGCAGTATTTT.

The chain carries TRBV5-1 and TRBJ1-6, with 7 bases lining up with TRBD1. J gave up 6 bases and V 4 bases, and 7 bases lay outside the gene matches. The germline V gene has CDR1 SGHRS and CDR2 YFSETQ. CDR3 size: 15 residues. In DNA form, the CDR3 reads TGCGCCAGCAGCACCCACAGGGGCCCTAATTCACCCCTCCACTTT. This gives the protein CASSTHRGPNSPLHF.

This sequence joins TRBV19 and TRBJ2-7; 8 bases line up with TRBD1. This CDR3 has 13 residues. Germline V gives CDR1 LNHDA, CDR2 SQIVND (reference sequence). The ends lost 8 bases at V and 3 bases at J; junction bases unmatched: 6. The CDR3 DNA reads as TGTGCCAGTGGACAGGGCCCGAACTACGAGCAGTACTTC. Its protein is CASGQGPNYEQYF.

The J gene is TRBJ2-3, the V gene TRBV24-1; D unresolved. The germline V and J ends were trimmed by 2 bases and 5 bases, with 4 bases remaining between them. The CDR3 has 12 amino acids. Germline values: CDR1 KGHDR, CDR2 SFDVKD. CDR3 amino acids: CATSDSIDTQYF. The CDR3 DNA reads TGTGCCACCAGTGATTCAATAGATACGCAGTATTTT.

This rearrangement joins TRBV10-3 to TRBJ2-3; 7 nucleotides align to TRBD1. V shed 5 bases and J 2 bases; nucleotides not matched to a gene: 4. The CDR3 runs to 14 residues. The germline gives CDR1 ENHRY, CDR2 SYGVKD. For the CDR3, the DNA is TGTGCCATCAGTCAGGGGGTTTCCACAGATACGCAGTATTTT. Translating gives CAISQGVSTDTQYF.

This rearrangement joins TRBV19 to TRBJ2-1, with a weak D call TRBD2 (5 bases). V lost 6 bases and J lost 0, with 9 bases in between. The germline V gene has CDR1 LNHDA and CDR2 SQIVND (reference sequence). The CDR3 spans 14 residues. In nucleotides, the CDR3 is TGTGCCAGTAGAGGACTTAGCTCCTACAATGAGCAGTTCTTC. It yields the protein CASRGLSSYNEQFF.

The V gene is TRBV10-3, the J gene TRBJ1-4; D is ambiguous. The CDR3 contains 15 residues. Per germline, CDR1 ENHRY and CDR2 SYGVKD. Trimming pared 0 bases from V and 6 bases from J, leaving 11 bases between. The CDR3 DNA follows: TGTGCCATCAGTGAGTCGAAACACCGTGATGAAAAACTGTTTTTT. It specifies CAISESKHRDEKLFF.

The CDR3 reads CSVRAAGGLGYTF. For the CDR3, the DNA is TGCAGCGTTAGAGCCGCTGGAGGCCTAGGCTACACCTTC. The chain uses TRBV29-1 and TRBJ1-2; D remains unclear. The CDR3 has 13 amino acids. Germline V gene lookup returns CDR1 SQVTM and CDR2 ANQGSEA. Trimming stripped 5 bases from V and 8 bases from J, with 18 bases between. The variable domain in full, completed from reference TRBV29-1 and TRBJ1-2, reads SAVISQKPSRDICQRGTSLTIQCQVDSQVTMMFWYRQQPGQSLTLIATANQGSEATYESGFVIDKFPISRPNLTFSTLTVSNMSPEDSSIYLCSVRAAGGLGYTFGSGTRLTVV.

The chain couples TRBV5-1 to TRBJ1-4; TRBD1 agrees at 7 bases. There are 13 residues in the CDR3. J was trimmed by 4 bases and V by 6 bases; bases with no gene match: 3. The germline CDR1 and CDR2 sequences are SGHRS and YFSETQ. The CDR3 coding sequence is TGCGCCAGCACTGGGGACAGTAATGAAAAACTGTTTTTT. Encoded protein: CASTGDSNEKLFF.

The chain has TRBV18 and TRBJ2-5; 7 positions match TRBD1. After removal of 4 bases from V and 2 bases from J, the junction contained 4 bases not matched to a gene. Germline V gene sequence: CDR1 KGHSH, CDR2 LQKENI. The CDR3 length is 14 residues. In nucleotides, the CDR3 is TGTGCCAGCTCACGGCCGGGACAGCAAGAGACCCAGTACTTC. This codes for CASSRPGQQETQYF. Looking up the rest from reference TRBV18 and TRBJ2-5 gives the full variable domain: NAGVMQNPRHLVRRRGQEARLRCSPMKGHSHVYWYRQLPEEGLKFMVYLQKENIIDESGMPKERFSAEFPKEGPSILRIQQVVRGDSAAYFCASSRPGQQETQYFGPGTRLLVL.

This clone was detected only a few times. The chain recombines TRBV2 with TRBJ1-5, with 9 bases aligning to TRBD1. The germline gives CDR1 SNHLY, CDR2 FYNNEI. The CDR3 has 15 amino acids. V shed 4 bases and J 0 bases; nucleotides not matched to a gene: 1. CDR3 bases: TGTGCCAGCAGTGGGACAGGGGTTAGCAATCAGCCCCAGCATTTT. Its protein is CASSGTGVSNQPQHF.

This chain links TRBV2 with TRBJ1-5, with 7 bases aligning to TRBD1. Germline-derived CDR1 and CDR2 are SNHLY and FYNNEI. Germline trimming cut 6 bases from V and 4 bases from J; bases unmatched to any gene: 3. The CDR3 has 13 amino acids. The CDR3 reads CASSPQGNQPQHF. The CDR3, as DNA: TGTGCCAGCAGCCCACAGGGGAATCAGCCCCAGCATTTT.

DNA for the CDR3: TGTGCCAGCAGTACCGGGACAACCTACGAGCAGTACTTC. It yields the protein CASSTGTTYEQYF. The chain employs TRBV6-5 and TRBJ2-7; maybe TRBD1 (6 bases). From germline, CDR1 is MNHEY and CDR2 SVGAGI. V was clipped by 5 bases and J by 2 bases, with 10 bases between them. The CDR3 totals 13 residues.

The V and J genes are TRBV18 and TRBJ2-1; TRBD1 matches 9 bases. The trim removed 3 bases at V and 7 bases at J, leaving 4 bases unmatched. The CDR3 is made up of 14 amino acids. Germline V gene sequence: CDR1 KGHSH, CDR2 LQKENI. The CDR3 sequence is CASSPGQGINEQFF. The CDR3 DNA is TGTGCCAGCTCACCGGGACAGGGTATAAATGAGCAGTTCTTC.

The chain links TRBV7-9 to TRBJ1-2; possibly TRBD1 for D (5 bases). CDR3 length: 15 residues. The germline V and J ends were trimmed by 1 base and 4 bases, with 13 bases remaining between them. Germline V gene data show CDR1 as SEHNR and CDR2 as FQNEAQ (reference sequence). This CDR3 reads CASSLGRQFGYGYTF. Here the CDR3 DNA reads TGTGCCAGCAGCTTAGGCCGACAGTTTGGCTATGGCTACACCTTC. Supplemented by reference TRBV7-9 and TRBJ1-2, the full variable domain reads DTGVSQNPRHKITKRGQNVTFRCDPISEHNRLYWYRQTLGQGPEFLTYFQNEAQLEKSRLLSDRFSAERPKGSFSTLEIQRTEQGDSAMYLCASSLGRQFGYGYTFGSGTRLTVV.

This clone was counted a few times. The V gene is TRBV2, the J gene TRBJ1-5; 7 bases are shared with TRBD1. The V and J ends lost 8 bases and 9 bases, in that order; junction bases with no gene match: 7. Germline V gives CDR1 SNHLY, CDR2 FYNNEI. The CDR3 has 12 amino acids. CDR3 in DNA: TGTGCCAGCCGACAGGGATTGGGGCCCCAGCATTTT. Amino acid sequence: CASRQGLGPQHF.

V usage is TRBV24-1 and J usage is TRBJ2-3; 7 bases map to TRBD1. This CDR3 has 14 amino acids. Trimming cost V 7 bases and J 4 bases; bases outside gene matches: 7. In germline, CDR1 is KGHDR, CDR2 SFDVKD. This CDR3 reads CATRPTGRADTQYF. In nucleotides, the CDR3 is TGTGCCACCAGACCGACAGGGCGGGCAGATACGCAGTATTTT.

J is TRBJ1-4 and V is TRBV27, with 9 bases fitting TRBD1. The germline V gene has CDR1 MNHEY and CDR2 SMNVEV (reference sequence). This CDR3 region has 15 residues. In DNA, the CDR3 is TGTGCGGTGGGGCTCCGGACAGGGGAGGGAGAAAAACTGTTTTTT. It translates to CAVGLRTGEGEKLFF.

Written as DNA, the CDR3 is TGTGCCAGCAGCTTGCCTATATCCACAGATACGCAGTATTTT. The encoded protein is CASSLPISTDTQYF. The V gene is TRBV5-6, the J gene TRBJ2-3, with no clear D. The germline V gene encodes CDR1 SGHDT and CDR2 YYEEEE. The CDR3 loop spans 14 amino acids. Trimming shortened V by 1 base and J by 2 bases, and 8 bases separated the two germline ends.

The chain recombines TRBV3-1 (or the pseudogene TRBV3-2) with TRBJ1-2; D gene uncertain. CDR1 LGHDT and CDR2 YNNKEL come from the germline V gene (reference sequence). The CDR3 has 16 residues. V lost 2 bases to trimming and J lost 5 bases, with 18 bases between them. In DNA form, the CDR3 reads TGTGCCAGCAGCCAATTAGCGGCACCGGCTGCGTATGGCTACACCTTC. Translated: CASSQLAAPAAYGYTF.

J is TRBJ2-5 and V is TRBV7-8; D is possibly TRBD2 (5 bases). In germline, CDR1 is SGHVS, CDR2 FQNEAQ. This CDR3 region has 13 residues. V shed 5 bases and J shed 7 bases, with 14 bases lying between them. The CDR3 loop reads CASSETLGRTQYF. As DNA, the CDR3 is TGTGCCAGCAGCGAGACCTTAGGGAGGACCCAGTACTTC.

V gene TRBV7-3 combines with J gene TRBJ2-2; 11 bases are shared with TRBD2. The germline gives CDR1 SGHTA, CDR2 FQGTGA. The length of the CDR3 is 17 residues. The V segment lost 5 bases and the J segment 0 bases; nucleotides outside the gene matches: 5. For the CDR3, the DNA is TGTGCCAGCAGCCGTAGCGGGGGGGACTCGAACACCGGGGAGCTGTTTTTT. Residues: CASSRSGGDSNTGELFF.